Shown below are 27 T cell receptor beta chains from a single sample sequenced in a study of blood T cell repertoires in COVID-19. Assay: immunoSEQ multiplex PCR; the TCRdb copy retains only in-frame clones and omits some. The repertoire holds about 120,000 clones, with 82% as singletons. The sequencing input was peripheral blood. The receptors come from a woman aged 70-85 years with acute or convalescent COVID-19.

The chain employs TRBV2 and TRBJ1-1; 8 bases fit TRBD1. Germline-derived CDR1 and CDR2 are SNHLY and FYNNEI. V dropped 4 bases and J dropped 2; count of bases not matched to a gene: 6. The CDR3 extends over 15 amino acids. The CDR3 region has the DNA TGTGCCAGCAGTGCTAGGACAGGGTCAAACACTGAAGCTTTCTTT. Its translation is CASSARTGSNTEAFF.

This clone has a handful of counts. The genes are TRBV7-9 and TRBJ1-1; D remains unclear. Germline V gene lookup returns CDR1 SEHNR and CDR2 FQNEAQ (reference sequence). The CDR3 loop spans 14 amino acids. Trimming removed 1 base at V and 4 bases at J, with 10 bases between. The CDR3 loop reads CASSLDMGSTEAFF. CDR3 bases: TGTGCCAGCAGCTTAGACATGGGGAGCACTGAAGCTTTCTTT. Looking up the rest from reference TRBV7-9 and TRBJ1-1 gives the full variable domain: DTGVSQNPRHKITKRGQNVTFRCDPISEHNRLYWYRQTLGQGPEFLTYFQNEAQLEKSRLLSDRFSAERPKGSFSTLEIQRTEQGDSAMYLCASSLDMGSTEAFFGQGTRLTVV.

The gene calls are TRBV27 and TRBJ1-1, with 9 positions matching TRBD1. Germline CDR1 reads MNHEY; CDR2 reads SMNVEV (reference sequence). The V gene end was trimmed by 5 bases and the J gene end by 4 bases; junction bases not matched to a gene: 5. The CDR3 runs 14 residues. The CDR3 protein is CASSATGGSTEAFF. The DNA of the CDR3 is TGTGCCAGCAGTGCGACAGGGGGAAGCACTGAAGCTTTCTTT.

J is TRBJ2-5 and V is TRBV7-9, with TRBD2 identical over 8 bases. Germline values: CDR1 SEHNR, CDR2 FQNEAQ (reference sequence). Unmatched junction bases numbered 6, after V lost 5 bases and J lost 4 bases. CDR3 length equals 14 residues. The CDR3 DNA reads as TGTGCCAGCAGCCCGGGAGGGATTCGAGAGACCCAGTACTTC. The encoded protein is CASSPGGIRETQYF.

The chain combines TRBV3-1 (or the pseudogene TRBV3-2) with TRBJ1-1; D might be TRBD1 (5 bases). The CDR3 is made up of 14 amino acids. The germline gives CDR1 LGHDT, CDR2 YNNKEL (reference sequence). V was trimmed by 2 bases and J by 0 bases, leaving 7 bases between them. The CDR3 nucleotides are TGTGCCAGCAGCCAAAGGGACTTGAACACTGAAGCTTTCTTT. Its translation: CASSQRDLNTEAFF.

This chain uses TRBV4-1 with TRBJ1-3; 7 bases are a match to TRBD1. This CDR3 is built from 20 residues. CDR1 and CDR2 from the germline V gene are MGHRA and YSYEKL. J gave up 0 bases and V 0 bases, and 14 bases lay outside the gene matches. In DNA form, the CDR3 reads TGCGCCAGCAGCCAAGACGTAGTGGTAACAGGGGCCCTCTCTGGAAACACCATATATTTT. Its translation: CASSQDVVVTGALSGNTIYF.

This rearrangement joins TRBV27 to TRBJ2-1, with TRBD1 identical over 7 bases. V was clipped by 4 bases and J by 5 bases; unmatched bases: 11. CDR1 and CDR2 (germline): MNHEY, SMNVEV (reference sequence). The CDR3 is 16 residues long. Here the CDR3 reads CASSSPAGTANNEQFF. Here the CDR3 DNA reads TGTGCCAGCAGTTCCCCCGCCGGGACAGCCAACAATGAGCAGTTCTTC.

The V call is TRBV3-1 (or the pseudogene TRBV3-2), the J call TRBJ2-5, with 7 bases fitting TRBD2. CDR1 and CDR2 (germline): LGHDT, YNNKEL (reference sequence). The CDR3 covers 15 residues. V was pared by 2 bases and J by 2 bases, with 5 bases of the junction left unmatched. CDR3 in DNA: TGTGCCAGCAGCCAAAGGACGGGACTACAAGAGACCCAGTACTTC. It yields the protein CASSQRTGLQETQYF.

V usage is TRBV2 and J usage is TRBJ1-6, with TRBD1 identical over 7 bases. Unmatched junction bases numbered 14, after V lost 7 bases and J lost 5 bases. Germline assignment: CDR1 SNHLY and CDR2 FYNNEI. This CDR3 has 17 residues. Here the CDR3 reads CASKGVDTGANNSPLHF. The CDR3 DNA reads as TGTGCCAGCAAGGGGGTGGATACAGGGGCTAATAATTCACCCCTCCACTTT.

DNA of the CDR3: TGTGCCAGCAGCCTCAGGGAGGGACAGCCCCAGCATTTT. Translated, it gives CASSLREGQPQHF. The rearrangement uses TRBV12-3 or TRBV12-4 and TRBJ1-5; D is possibly TRBD1 (5 bases). The V and J ends lost 6 bases and 7 bases respectively, with 13 bases between them. The CDR3 has 13 residues.

This chain uses TRBV11-3 with TRBJ2-7, with D hard to call. Germline CDR1 is SGHNT and CDR2 is YENEEA. The V end was cut by 0 bases, the J end by 6 bases, with 3 bases between. The CDR3 spans 11 residues. The CDR3 here is CASSLDREQYF. For the CDR3, the DNA is TGTGCCAGCAGCTTAGATCGCGAGCAGTACTTC.

The chain combines TRBV5-1 with TRBJ2-5; a weak D match, TRBD1 (5 bases). The germline gives CDR1 SGHRS, CDR2 YFSETQ. V lost 3 bases, J lost 4 bases, and 13 bases lay in between. The CDR3 spans 14 residues. Written as DNA, the CDR3 is TGCGCCAGCAGCTACCCAGGGTCTCGAGAGACCCAGTACTTC. Its protein product is CASSYPGSRETQYF.

The rearrangement uses TRBV4-2 and TRBJ2-1, with 11 nucleotides matching TRBD2. Germline V gene lookup returns CDR1 LGHNA and CDR2 YNFKEQ. This CDR3 spans 16 amino acids. The junction had 3 bases not matched to a gene; V was cut back by 2 bases and J by 3 bases. CDR3 nucleotides: TGTGCCAGCAGCCAACAAACTAGCGGGGGCTACAATGAGCAGTTCTTC. It encodes CASSQQTSGGYNEQFF.

V gene TRBV7-8 combines with J gene TRBJ2-6; D might be TRBD2 (7 bases). Germline CDR1 reads SGHVS; CDR2 reads FQNEAQ. The CDR3 spans 18 residues. Trimming took 5 bases from V and 1 from J, leaving 18 bases between them. Written as DNA, the CDR3 is TGTGCCAGCAGCCCATACAGGGACTACCCTTCTGGGGCCAACGTCCTGACTTTC. Its translation: CASSPYRDYPSGANVLTF.

The CDR3 loop is CASSFSGGGNNEQFF. The CDR3 nucleotides read TGTGCCAGCAGCTTCAGCGGGGGAGGTAACAATGAGCAGTTCTTC. The chain links TRBV6-1 to TRBJ2-1, with 8 nucleotides matching TRBD2. This CDR3 region has 15 residues. Trimming removed 6 bases from V and 5 bases from J; junction bases left unmatched: 9. Germline CDR1 reads MNHNS; CDR2 reads SASEGT.

The chain carries TRBV6-2 or TRBV6-3 and TRBJ1-2, with D possibly matching TRBD1 (5 bases). The CDR3 is 14 residues long. V was trimmed by 4 bases and J by 3 bases, leaving 12 bases between them. Per germline, CDR1 MNHEY and CDR2 SVGEGT. The CDR3 DNA sequence: TGTGCCAGCAGTTTTCTGGGGGGAGACTATGGCTACACCTTC. This sequence encodes CASSFLGGDYGYTF.

This clone has more than one count but fewer than ten. The chain carries TRBV19 and TRBJ1-6; weak D call: TRBD1 (5 bases). This CDR3 comprises 14 residues. CDR1 and CDR2 from the germline V gene are LNHDA and SQIVND (reference sequence). Trimming took off 1 base at V and 9 bases at J, with 10 bases between the two ends. The CDR3 sequence: CASSIGGNLSPLHF. The CDR3 coding sequence is TGTGCCAGTAGTATAGGGGGCAATCTTTCACCCCTCCACTTT.

This chain uses TRBV11-2 with TRBJ2-2; TRBD2 aligns across 10 bases. Germline values: CDR1 SGHAT, CDR2 FQNNGV. J gave up 4 bases and V 8 bases, and 7 bases lay outside the gene matches. CDR3 length: 15 residues. The CDR3 sequence is CASSLAGGSTGELFF. The CDR3 DNA sequence: TGTGCCAGCTCCTTAGCGGGGGGATCCACCGGGGAGCTGTTTTTT.

The chain has TRBV3-1 (or the pseudogene TRBV3-2) and TRBJ2-1; weak D call: TRBD2 (5 bases). CDR3 length equals 16 residues. CDR1 and CDR2 from the germline V gene are LGHDT and YNNKEL (reference sequence). V lost 0 bases to trimming and J lost 4 bases, with 13 bases between them. The CDR3 is CASSQEGGWRYNEQFF. CDR3 DNA sequence: TGTGCCAGCAGCCAAGAGGGTGGCTGGAGGTACAATGAGCAGTTCTTC.

Written as DNA, the CDR3 is TGCGCCAGCAGCCCCCGAGACAGGGGGCCCTGGGCTTTCTTT. The encoded protein is CASSPRDRGPWAFF. The chain carries TRBV4-3 and TRBJ1-1; 10 nucleotides match TRBD1. The J segment lost 11 bases and the V segment lost 4 bases, leaving 10 bases of the junction unmatched. This CDR3 is built from 14 residues. The germline V gene has CDR1 LGHNA and CDR2 YSLEER.

The table lists this clone with a count of one. V gene TRBV19 combines with J gene TRBJ1-2, with TRBD1 identical over 11 bases. This CDR3 spans 15 amino acids. V shed 5 bases, J shed 4 bases, and the junction held 6 bases outside the gene matches. CDR1 is LNHDA, CDR2 SQIVND, per germline (reference sequence). The CDR3 protein is CASSPGQGAVYGYTF. The CDR3 nucleotides are TGTGCCAGTAGTCCTGGACAGGGGGCGGTCTATGGCTACACCTTC. Based on the CDR3 plus reference TRBV19 and TRBJ1-2, the full variable domain is DGGITQSPKYLFRKEGQNVTLSCEQNLNHDAMYWYRQDPGQGLRLIYYSQIVNDFQKGDIAEGYSVSREKKESFPLTVTSAQKNPTAFYLCASSPGQGAVYGYTFGSGTRLTVV.

The chain uses TRBV11-2 and TRBJ2-7; 7 nucleotides agree with TRBD1. The CDR3 covers 14 residues. Trimming took 1 base from V and 3 from J; bases not matched to a gene: 3. Germline V gene sequence: CDR1 SGHAT, CDR2 FQNNGV. DNA for the CDR3: TGTGCCAGCAGCTTAGCGGCAGGGGGCTACGAGCAGTACTTC. Translating it yields CASSLAAGGYEQYF.

V usage is TRBV18 and J usage is TRBJ1-2; 7 bases are a match to TRBD1. The J segment lost 6 bases and the V segment lost 3 bases, leaving 4 bases of the junction unmatched. CDR1 and CDR2 (germline): KGHSH, LQKENI. The CDR3 extends over 13 amino acids. The CDR3 DNA reads as TGTGCCAGCTCACCCGGACAGGACGATGGCTACACCTTC. Translated: CASSPGQDDGYTF.

The V and J genes are TRBV9 and TRBJ2-3; no reliable D call. Germline V gives CDR1 SGDLS, CDR2 YYNGEE. The CDR3 covers 12 residues. The V and J ends lost 4 bases and 2 bases respectively, with 5 bases between them. The CDR3 region has the DNA TGTGCCAGCAGCCCAAACACAGATACGCAGTATTTT. Protein product: CASSPNTDTQYF.

As concerns this clone: The junction does not match germline at one end; this may be a read error. In DNA, the CDR3 is TGTGCCAGCACTTTACAGGGGGAAACTGAAGCTTTCTTT. It specifies CASTLQGETEAFF. The V and J genes are TRBV12-3 or TRBV12-4 and TRBJ1-1; 8 nucleotides match TRBD1. This CDR3 is 13 amino acids long.

The chain recombines TRBV7-2 with TRBJ1-5; D remains ambiguous. Trimming removed 5 bases at V and 3 bases at J, with 8 bases between. The germline V gene has CDR1 SGHTA and CDR2 FQGNSA. The CDR3 extends over 13 amino acids. The CDR3 here is CASSPPNNQPQHF. CDR3 coding DNA: TGTGCCAGCAGCCCCCCTAACAATCAGCCCCAGCATTTT.

The chain couples TRBV7-2 to TRBJ1-4; 10 bases are a match to TRBD1. Germline V gene lookup returns CDR1 SGHTA and CDR2 FQGNSA. This CDR3 is 15 amino acids long. Losses at the gene ends were 5 bases for V and 7 bases for J; bases not matched to a gene: 7. The chain's CDR3 is CASSITGQGTEKLFF. The CDR3 nucleotides read TGTGCCAGCAGCATTACGGGACAGGGGACTGAAAAACTGTTTTTT. Variable domain in full (rest from reference TRBV7-2 and TRBJ1-4): GAGVSQSPSNKVTEKGKDVELRCDPISGHTALYWYRQSLGQGLEFLIYFQGNSAPDKSGLPSDRFSAERTGGSVSTLTIQRTQQEDSAVYLCASSITGQGTEKLFFGSGTQLSVL.